These 4 T cell receptor beta chains were sequenced from one sample in a study of shared clonotypes between healthy human individuals. Clones were sequenced by immunoSEQ multiplex PCR, and TCRdb holds only the in-frame ones, with some missing. The sample carries millions of clones, roughly 91% recorded once. The naive CD8 population came from CD45RO-negative cells selected for CCR7, without terminally differentiated effector memory CD45RA+ cells. The sample was naive CD8+ T cells from PBMCs. The receptors were sampled from a man aged 18 to 30 in good health. Some clones in this sample may be carry-over from other donors' samples.

This chain links TRBV19 with TRBJ2-1; 9 nucleotides align to TRBD2. The germline CDR1 and CDR2 sequences are LNHDA and SQIVND (reference sequence). The CDR3 extends over 17 amino acids. V was clipped by 4 bases and J by 8 bases; unmatched bases: 15. CDR3 in amino acids: CASSSGRVLVPMDEQFF. CDR3 DNA sequence: TGTGCCAGTAGTAGCGGGAGGGTTCTTGTCCCTATGGATGAGCAGTTCTTC.

The chain employs TRBV28 and TRBJ2-2; D is unclear. The CDR3 contains 16 residues. Per the germline V gene, CDR1 is MDHEN and CDR2 is SYDVKM. Trimming removed 5 bases from V and 1 base from J, with 14 bases in between. The CDR3 DNA follows: TGTGCCAGCAGTCCCCATCGGGCCAAGAACACCGGGGAGCTGTTTTTT. Its translation is CASSPHRAKNTGELFF. Together with reference TRBV28 and TRBJ2-2, the CDR3 gives the full variable domain: DVKVTQSSRYLVKRTGEKVFLECVQDMDHENMFWYRQDPGLGLRLIYFSYDVKMKEKGDIPEGYSVSREKKERFSLILESASTNQTSMYLCASSPHRAKNTGELFFGEGSRLTVL.

The V and J genes are TRBV28 and TRBJ1-2; D is undetermined. Trimming pared 6 bases from V and 4 bases from J, leaving 18 bases between. The CDR3 loop spans 15 amino acids. Germline V lookup: CDR1 MDHEN, CDR2 SYDVKM. The CDR3 DNA reads as TGTGCCAGCAGGCAGACTCGGGCAGGCCCCTATGGCTACACCTTC. Its protein product is CASRQTRAGPYGYTF.

The V and J genes are TRBV16 and TRBJ2-7; D gene ambiguous. Trimming took off 0 bases at V and 5 bases at J, with 5 bases between the two ends. This CDR3 has 12 residues. Germline lookup yields CDR1 KGHSY and CDR2 FQNENV. The CDR3 region is CASSQSGDEQYF. In DNA, the CDR3 is TGTGCCAGCAGCCAATCCGGAGACGAGCAGTACTTC.